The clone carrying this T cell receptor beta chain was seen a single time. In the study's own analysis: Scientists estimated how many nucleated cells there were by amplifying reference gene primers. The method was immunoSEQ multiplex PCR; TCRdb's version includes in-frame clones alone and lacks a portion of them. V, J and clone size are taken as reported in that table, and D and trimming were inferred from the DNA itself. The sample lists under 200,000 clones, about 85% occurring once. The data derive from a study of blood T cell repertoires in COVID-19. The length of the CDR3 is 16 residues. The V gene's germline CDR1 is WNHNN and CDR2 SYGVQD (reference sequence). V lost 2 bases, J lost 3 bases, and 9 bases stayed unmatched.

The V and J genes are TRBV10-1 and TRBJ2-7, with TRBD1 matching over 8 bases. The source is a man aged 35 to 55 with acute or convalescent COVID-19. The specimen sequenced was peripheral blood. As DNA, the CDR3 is TGCGCCAGCAGTGAGGCTCCCGGGACAGGACTCTACGAGCAGTACTTC. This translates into CASSEAPGTGLYEQYF.